This T cell receptor beta chain comes out of a study of response to subunit inactivated influenza vaccine. Study-level findings and limits: Every seasonal influenza vaccination brings in few new T cells, the authors suggested.

As to this clonotype: Its matching antigen is unknown.

MiXCR, run by TCRdb on the RT-PCR reads, gives a single entry per CDR3 protein. The sample includes about 480,000 distinct CDR3 sequences, 25% of them seen just once. Germline loops: CDR1 MNHEY, CDR2 SVGEGT. Losses at the gene ends were 9 bases for V and 2 bases for J; bases not matched to a gene: 9. The CDR3 contains 15 residues. The sequencing here drew on CD4+ T cells sorted from PBMCs, taken 5 to 6 days after vaccination. This receptor was obtained from a man aged 45-65 years who received an inactivated influenza vaccine. This chain uses TRBV6-2 or TRBV6-3 with TRBJ1-1; the match to TRBD1 covers 10 bases. This CDR3 reads CASDRGQGFNTEAFF. As DNA, the CDR3 is TGTGCCAGTGACAGGGGGCAAGGGTTTAACACTGAAGCTTTCTTT.